The 2 T cell receptor beta chains below all came from one sample that was sequenced in a study of blood T cell repertoires in COVID-19. Sequenced by immunoSEQ multiplex PCR; TCRdb stores in-frame clones only, minus some. The table shows roughly 290,000 clones, with roughly 88% occurring only once. The sample was PBMCs or T cells enriched from blood (not recorded which). These receptors all stem from a woman between 25 and 40 years old who had recovered from COVID-19.

The V and J genes are TRBV2 and TRBJ1-2, with D possibly TRBD1 on 6 matching bases. CDR3 length: 15 residues. V lost 6 bases and J lost 4, with 18 bases in between. The germline gives CDR1 SNHLY, CDR2 FYNNEI. CDR3 DNA: TGTGCCAGCAGCCGACAGGAGTCTAACTTCTATGGCTACACCTTC. Encoded protein: CASSRQESNFYGYTF.

The chain recombines TRBV21-1 with TRBJ1-1; TRBD1 reflects the table's D call only, with no check against the DNA. TRBV21-1 has pseudogene status. This CDR3 spans 15 amino acids. The CDR3 bases are TGTGCCAGCAGCAAAGAGAGACAGGGGTGGACTGAAGCTTTCTTT. This sequence encodes CASSKERQGWTEAFF.